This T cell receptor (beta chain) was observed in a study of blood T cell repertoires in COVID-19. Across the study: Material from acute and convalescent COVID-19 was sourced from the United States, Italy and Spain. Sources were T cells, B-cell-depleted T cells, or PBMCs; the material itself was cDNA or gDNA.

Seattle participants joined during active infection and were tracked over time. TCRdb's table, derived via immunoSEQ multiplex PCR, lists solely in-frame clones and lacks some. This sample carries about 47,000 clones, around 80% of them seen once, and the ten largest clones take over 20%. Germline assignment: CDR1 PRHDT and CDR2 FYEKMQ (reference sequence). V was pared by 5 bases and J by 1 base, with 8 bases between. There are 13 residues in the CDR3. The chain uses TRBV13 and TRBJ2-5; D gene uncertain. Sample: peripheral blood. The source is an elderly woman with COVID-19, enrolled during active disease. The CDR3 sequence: CASSRGFQETQYF. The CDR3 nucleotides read TGTGCCAGCAGCCGCGGATTCCAAGAGACCCAGTACTTC. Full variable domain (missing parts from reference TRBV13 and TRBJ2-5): AAGVIQSPRHLIKEKRETATLKCYPIPRHDTVYWYQQGPGQDPQFLISFYEKMQSDKGSIPDRFSAQQFSDYHSELNMSSLELGDSALYFCASSRGFQETQYFGPGTRLLVL.